Below are 16 T cell receptor beta chains sequenced from a single sample in a study of blood T cell repertoires in COVID-19. The method was immunoSEQ multiplex PCR; TCRdb's version includes in-frame clones alone and lacks a portion of them. The repertoire consists of 28,000 or so clones, with 80% to 95% occurring once and the leading ten covering around 2%. Source material: peripheral blood. The receptors come from a human donor in a cohort sampled during active COVID-19.

The chain carries TRBV24-1 and TRBJ2-3; 10 bases match TRBD2. Germline CDR1 reads KGHDR; CDR2 reads SFDVKD. The CDR3 spans 17 residues. Unmatched junction bases numbered 9, after V lost 4 bases and J lost 3 bases. This chain's CDR3 is CATSDGQTSGVTDTQYF. The CDR3, as DNA: TGTGCCACCAGTGACGGACAAACTAGCGGGGTAACAGATACGCAGTATTTT.

The chain combines TRBV5-6 with TRBJ2-7, with TRBD2 matching 10 bases. CDR3 length equals 15 residues. CDR1 is SGHDT and CDR2 is YYEEEE in the germline V gene. The V gene end was trimmed by 0 bases and the J gene end by 1 base; junction bases not matched to a gene: 1. The CDR3 DNA is TGTGCCAGCAGCTTGGATAGCGGGGGGTCCTACGAGCAGTACTTC. Protein product: CASSLDSGGSYEQYF.

The rearrangement links TRBV27 to TRBJ2-1; 11 nucleotides agree with TRBD2. The V segment lost 4 bases and the J segment 8 bases; nucleotides outside the gene matches: 7. The CDR3 runs 15 residues. Germline values: CDR1 MNHEY, CDR2 SMNVEV (reference sequence). The CDR3 sequence: CASSSPTSGVYEQFF. The DNA for the CDR3 is TGTGCCAGCAGTTCCCCGACTAGCGGGGTATATGAGCAGTTCTTC.

This clone came up once. The chain joins TRBV25-1 to TRBJ1-1; 8 nucleotides agree with TRBD1. CDR1 and CDR2 (germline): MGHDK, SYGVNS. The CDR3 consists of 16 residues. The trim removed 8 bases at V and 4 bases at J, leaving 15 bases unmatched. The chain's CDR3 is CASHHRLTGAVTEAFF. The CDR3, as DNA: TGTGCCAGCCACCACCGTCTGACAGGGGCGGTCACTGAAGCTTTCTTT.

The genes are TRBV12-2 and TRBJ1-5; the D segment call TRBD1 is taken from the table without a DNA check. TRBV12-2 is a listed pseudogene. This CDR3 has 15 amino acids. This chain's CDR3 is CARTSAGELNQPQHF. The CDR3 DNA is TGTGCAAGGACGAGCGCAGGGGAACTCAATCAGCCCCAGCATTTT.

This clone was detected only once. CDR3 residues: CASSPAETQYF. The CDR3 coding sequence is TGTGCCAGCTCACCAGCGGAGACCCAGTACTTC. The chain uses TRBV18 and TRBJ2-5; D remains unclear. The CDR3 has 11 amino acids. The V and J ends lost 2 bases and 5 bases respectively, with 3 bases between them. Germline CDR1 KGHSH, CDR2 LQKENI.

This chain links TRBV15 with TRBJ2-5, with D possibly matching TRBD1 (6 bases). Germline loops: CDR1 LNHNV, CDR2 YYDKDF (reference sequence). The CDR3 runs 14 residues. V lost 2 bases, J lost 5 bases, and 12 bases lay in between. The CDR3 bases are TGTGCCACCAGCAGACGGGACACCAAGGAGACCCAGTACTTC. Amino acid sequence: CATSRRDTKETQYF. Together with reference TRBV15 and TRBJ2-5, the CDR3 gives the full variable domain: DAMVIQNPRYQVTQFGKPVTLSCSQTLNHNVMYWYQQKSSQAPKLLFHYYDKDFNNEADTPDNFQSRRPNTSFCFLDIRSPGLGDTAMYLCATSRRDTKETQYFGPGTRLLVL.

The genes are TRBV11-3 and TRBJ2-2, with D perhaps TRBD2 (5 bases). The CDR3 has 17 amino acids. The germline V gene has CDR1 SGHNT and CDR2 YENEEA. Trimming stripped 0 bases from V and 4 bases from J, with 15 bases between. CDR3: CASSLDRMGVGTGELFF. CDR3 in DNA: TGTGCCAGCAGCTTAGATCGTATGGGAGTTGGCACCGGGGAGCTGTTTTTT.

The CDR3 sequence: CAKARLGETQYF. Here the CDR3 DNA reads TGTGCCAAAGCGAGGCTGGGAGAGACCCAGTACTTC. This rearrangement joins TRBV7-9 to TRBJ2-5; D unclear. The CDR3 has 12 amino acids. Germline-derived CDR1 and CDR2 are SEHNR and FQNEAQ (reference sequence). V gave up 10 bases and J gave up 4 bases, with 13 bases separating them.

This chain uses TRBV4-1 with TRBJ2-5; D is perhaps TRBD1 (6 bases). V gave up 1 base and J gave up 4 bases, with 7 bases separating them. Germline V gene lookup returns CDR1 MGHRA and CDR2 YSYEKL. The CDR3 is made up of 13 amino acids. CDR3 sequence reads: CASSQGGPETQYF. The CDR3 bases are TGCGCCAGCAGCCAAGGGGGGCCAGAGACCCAGTACTTC.

V usage is TRBV6-5 and J usage is TRBJ1-2, with D hard to call. CDR1 MNHEY and CDR2 SVGAGI come from the germline V gene. The CDR3 totals 13 residues. With 6 bases removed from V and 3 bases from J, the gap between germline ends came to 11 bases. CDR3 amino acids: CASSRNKDYGYTF. The CDR3 region has the DNA TGTGCCAGCAGCAGAAATAAAGACTATGGCTACACCTTC.

This clone appeared a few times. The rearrangement links TRBV19 to TRBJ2-6; 8 bases are a match to TRBD1. Germline V gene lookup returns CDR1 LNHDA and CDR2 SQIVND (reference sequence). The CDR3 length is 17 residues. The J segment lost 0 bases and the V segment lost 6 bases, leaving 7 bases of the junction unmatched. The CDR3 reads CASRTGATTSGANVLTF. CDR3 bases: TGTGCCAGTAGGACAGGGGCTACGACCTCTGGGGCCAACGTCCTGACTTTC. Variable domain in full (rest from reference TRBV19 and TRBJ2-6): DGGITQSPKYLFRKEGQNVTLSCEQNLNHDAMYWYRQDPGQGLRLIYYSQIVNDFQKGDIAEGYSVSREKKESFPLTVTSAQKNPTAFYLCASRTGATTSGANVLTFGAGSRLTVL.

The V gene is TRBV6-6, the J gene TRBJ1-2, with D perhaps matching TRBD1 (6 bases). This CDR3 contains 15 residues. The germline V gene has CDR1 MNHNY and CDR2 SVGAGI (reference sequence). Trimming left V 1 base short and J 2 bases short, with 11 bases between. As DNA, the CDR3 is TGTGCCAGCAGTTACTGGAACACAGGGAACTATGGCTACACCTTC. This translates into CASSYWNTGNYGYTF.

The genes are TRBV5-4 and TRBJ1-2, with unresolved D. CDR1 and CDR2 (germline): SGHNT, YYREEE (reference sequence). This CDR3 has 14 amino acids. The V end was cut by 2 bases, the J end by 0 bases, with 8 bases between. DNA for the CDR3: TGTGCCAGCAGCTTTCCAACAGCTAACTATGGCTACACCTTC. It is translated as CASSFPTANYGYTF.

The chain links TRBV3-1 (or the pseudogene TRBV3-2) to TRBJ1-2; TRBD1 matches 9 bases. Germline V gene lookup returns CDR1 LGHDT and CDR2 YNNKEL (reference sequence). This CDR3 has 15 amino acids. Trimming cost V 3 bases and J 8 bases; bases outside gene matches: 10. CDR3 DNA sequence: TGTGCCAGCAGCCAGAATGGAGGGACAGGGTACGGCTACACCTTC. Translating it yields CASSQNGGTGYGYTF.

The rearrangement uses TRBV11-1 and TRBJ2-7; 9 bases line up with TRBD1. This CDR3 is built from 14 residues. J lost 1 base, V lost 5 bases, and 3 bases had no gene match. In germline, CDR1 is SGHAT, CDR2 FQDESV (reference sequence). CDR3 bases: TGTGCCAGCAGCGCCGGACAGGGGTCCTACGAGCAGTACTTC. As protein: CASSAGQGSYEQYF. The whole variable domain, remainder taken from reference TRBV11-1 and TRBJ2-7, is EAEVAQSPRYKITEKSQAVAFWCDPISGHATLYWYRQILGQGPELLVQFQDESVVDDSQLPKDRFSAERLKGVDSTLKIQPAELGDSAMYLCASSAGQGSYEQYFGPGTRLTVT.